What follows are 24 T cell receptor beta chains derived from one specimen sequenced in a study of shared clonotypes between healthy human individuals. The method was immunoSEQ multiplex PCR; TCRdb's version includes in-frame clones alone and lacks a portion of them. The data hold roughly 1 million clones, with under 80% observed a single time. Sequenced sample: memory CD4+ T cells sorted from blood. The subset: CD45RA-negative fraction. The receptors derive from a man younger than 30 in good health.

Ten or more counts support this clone. This chain uses TRBV6-5 with TRBJ1-2, with 8 bases matching TRBD1. This CDR3 has 14 amino acids. The germline gives CDR1 MNHEY, CDR2 SVGAGI. J was trimmed by 7 bases and V by 4 bases; bases with no gene match: 8. The CDR3 reads CASSLQGGASGYTF. The CDR3 DNA follows: TGTGCCAGCAGTTTACAGGGGGGGGCTAGTGGCTACACCTTC.

The chain has TRBV6-1 and TRBJ2-7, with D perhaps TRBD2 (6 bases). Germline lookup yields CDR1 MNHNS and CDR2 SASEGT. This CDR3 has 13 residues. Trimming removed 7 bases from V and 3 bases from J, with 13 bases in between. For the CDR3, the DNA is TGTGCCAGCATCCCAACGGGGGACTACGAGCAGTACTTC. This translates into CASIPTGDYEQYF.

This clone showed up just a few times. The chain recombines TRBV28 with TRBJ1-4; no clear D. The CDR3 has 11 amino acids. Looked up from germline, CDR1 is MDHEN and CDR2 is SYDVKM. The V gene lost 3 bases and the J gene lost 5 bases, with 1 base spanning the gap. For the CDR3, the DNA is TGTGCCAGCAGTTTCAATGAAAAACTGTTTTTT. Protein: CASSFNEKLFF.

There are a few counts of this clone. The chain employs TRBV2 and TRBJ2-1; the match to TRBD2 covers 10 bases. Germline V gene lookup returns CDR1 SNHLY and CDR2 FYNNEI. The CDR3 spans 15 residues. V lost 0 bases to trimming and J lost 7 bases; unmatched junction nucleotides: 3. In DNA form, the CDR3 reads TGTGCCAGCAGTGAAGCAAATAGCGGGGGGAATGAGCAGTTCTTC. The encoded protein is CASSEANSGGNEQFF.

This clone was counted once. The chain links TRBV7-2 to TRBJ2-1; 12 nucleotides align to TRBD2. Trimming removed 7 bases from V and 9 bases from J; junction bases left unmatched: 7. The V gene's germline CDR1 is SGHTA and CDR2 FQGNSA. The CDR3 totals 14 residues. In DNA form, the CDR3 reads TGTGCCAGCACCCCACTAGCGGGAGGCGGTGAGCAGTTCTTC. It translates to CASTPLAGGGEQFF.

The chain is built from TRBV19 and TRBJ2-7, with TRBD1 matching over 8 bases. The germline CDR1 and CDR2 sequences are LNHDA and SQIVND (reference sequence). The trim removed 3 bases at V and 2 bases at J, leaving 3 bases unmatched. This CDR3 has 14 residues. This chain's CDR3 is CASSIYRGAYEQYF. For the CDR3, the DNA is TGTGCCAGTAGTATTTACAGGGGGGCCTACGAGCAGTACTTC.

This rearrangement joins TRBV19 to TRBJ2-4; D remains unclear. The V gene lost 6 bases and the J gene lost 0 bases, with 0 bases spanning the gap. Per germline, CDR1 LNHDA and CDR2 SQIVND (reference sequence). The CDR3 extends over 11 amino acids. CDR3 loop: CASRAKNIQYF. CDR3 DNA: TGTGCCAGTAGAGCCAAAAACATTCAGTACTTC. Looking up the rest from reference TRBV19 and TRBJ2-4 gives the full variable domain: DGGITQSPKYLFRKEGQNVTLSCEQNLNHDAMYWYRQDPGQGLRLIYYSQIVNDFQKGDIAEGYSVSREKKESFPLTVTSAQKNPTAFYLCASRAKNIQYFGAGTRLSVL.

The V and J genes are TRBV2 and TRBJ2-3; the match to TRBD2 covers 7 bases. The CDR3 extends over 13 amino acids. V lost 4 bases, J lost 4 bases, and 2 bases stayed unmatched. Germline V gene sequence: CDR1 SNHLY, CDR2 FYNNEI. CDR3 in amino acids: CASSVSGADTQYF. As DNA, the CDR3 is TGTGCCAGCAGTGTGAGCGGGGCAGATACGCAGTATTTT.

The chain combines TRBV5-6 with TRBJ1-5, with 7 bases fitting TRBD1. Germline V lookup: CDR1 SGHDT, CDR2 YYEEEE. The CDR3 is 16 amino acids. V was pared by 2 bases and J by 3 bases, with 8 bases of the junction left unmatched. The CDR3 DNA follows: TGTGCCAGCAGCTTTTTCGGGACAGCTTACAATCAGCCCCAGCATTTT. Its translation is CASSFFGTAYNQPQHF.

The chain carries TRBV10-3 and TRBJ1-1, with a tentative D call TRBD1 (5 bases). Germline V gives CDR1 ENHRY, CDR2 SYGVKD. The CDR3 spans 13 residues. V lost 4 bases to trimming and J lost 1 base, with 7 bases between them. The CDR3 loop reads CAISGQQNTEAFF. CDR3 nucleotide sequence: TGTGCCATCAGTGGACAGCAGAACACTGAAGCTTTCTTT.

The chain uses TRBV4-3 and TRBJ2-5; TRBD2 agrees at 13 bases. The CDR3 contains 18 residues. V shed 1 base, J shed 2 bases, and the junction held 7 bases outside the gene matches. CDR1 and CDR2 (germline): LGHNA, YSLEER. This CDR3 is CASSQVWTSGRNQETQYF. In nucleotides, the CDR3 is TGCGCCAGCAGCCAAGTATGGACTAGCGGGAGAAATCAAGAGACCCAGTACTTC.

The chain uses TRBV5-8 and TRBJ2-5, with TRBD2 matching over 9 bases. This CDR3 has 17 amino acids. CDR1 SGHTS and CDR2 YDEGEE come from the germline V gene. V lost 4 bases to trimming and J lost 5 bases; unmatched junction nucleotides: 15. In DNA form, the CDR3 reads TGTGCCAGCAGCCCCGGGGGGGCGGGAGGGCCGTCGGAGACCCAGTACTTC. Protein: CASSPGGAGGPSETQYF.

This clone showed up just a few times. Other DNA sequences from this sample encode an identical CDR3 as well. The J gene is TRBJ1-1, the V gene TRBV28; no definite D call. The ends were cut back, 6 bases at V and 2 bases at J, with 4 bases in the middle. Germline V gene sequence: CDR1 MDHEN, CDR2 SYDVKM. The CDR3 runs 11 residues. CDR3 coding DNA: TGTGCCAGCAGCCGTAACACTGAAGCTTTCTTT. This gives the protein CASSRNTEAFF. Using reference TRBV28 and TRBJ1-1 for the parts outside the CDR3, the full variable domain is DVKVTQSSRYLVKRTGEKVFLECVQDMDHENMFWYRQDPGLGLRLIYFSYDVKMKEKGDIPEGYSVSREKKERFSLILESASTNQTSMYLCASSRNTEAFFGQGTRLTVV.

V and J are TRBV5-1 and TRBJ1-1; TRBD1 matches 7 bases. The junction had 6 bases not matched to a gene; V was cut back by 4 bases and J by 3 bases. Germline V gives CDR1 SGHRS, CDR2 YFSETQ. The CDR3 totals 14 residues. For the CDR3, the DNA is TGCGCCAGCAGCCCTCAGGGGGAGCACACTGAAGCTTTCTTT. Translation: CASSPQGEHTEAFF.

This clone was seen a handful of times. The chain links TRBV6-1 to TRBJ1-6; maybe TRBD1 (5 bases). The germline gives CDR1 MNHNS, CDR2 SASEGT. CDR3 length: 15 residues. Trimming shortened V by 6 bases and J by 7 bases, and 16 bases separated the two germline ends. The CDR3 loop is CASRPFGGGNSPLHF. The CDR3 DNA reads as TGTGCCAGCAGACCCTTCGGGGGTGGAAATTCACCCCTCCACTTT.

This clone has a handful of counts. The genes are TRBV21-1 and TRBJ1-1; the tabulated D call, TRBD1, remains unverified against the DNA. TRBV21-1 is a listed pseudogene. The CDR3 is made up of 14 amino acids. This chain's CDR3 is CASSKIQGNTEAFF. CDR3 in DNA: TGTGCCAGCAGCAAAATACAGGGAAACACTGAAGCTTTCTTT.

The V call is TRBV10-3, the J call TRBJ1-1; 9 bases match TRBD1. CDR3 length: 16 residues. The V segment lost 5 bases and the J segment 4 bases; nucleotides outside the gene matches: 11. Germline V lookup: CDR1 ENHRY, CDR2 SYGVKD. This chain's CDR3 is CAISTGTGLSATEAFF. The DNA for the CDR3 is TGTGCCATCAGTACCGGGACAGGGTTGTCGGCCACTGAAGCTTTCTTT.

In its sample, this clone was seen a few times. This rearrangement joins TRBV29-1 to TRBJ1-2; D is ambiguous. The V and J ends lost 3 bases and 8 bases respectively, with 10 bases between them. This CDR3 contains 11 residues. Germline V gene data show CDR1 as SQVTM and CDR2 as ANQGSEA. Here the CDR3 reads CSVEWGRGYTF. The CDR3 DNA reads TGCAGCGTTGAGTGGGGAAGGGGCTACACCTTC.

This chain uses TRBV5-4 with TRBJ2-5; 10 nucleotides line up with TRBD1. J gave up 2 bases and V 1 base, and 11 bases lay outside the gene matches. This CDR3 has 18 amino acids. Germline CDR1 is SGHNT and CDR2 is YYREEE (reference sequence). For the CDR3, the DNA is TGTGCCAGCAGCTTGCTGGGCCCTGGACAGGGGGTACAAGAGACCCAGTACTTC. Translating it yields CASSLLGPGQGVQETQYF.

The gene calls are TRBV2 and TRBJ2-2; the match to TRBD2 covers 16 bases. This CDR3 is 17 amino acids long. Looked up from germline, CDR1 is SNHLY and CDR2 is FYNNEI. V gave up 7 bases and J gave up 5 bases; unmatched junction bases: 7. CDR3 residues: CASMKGTSGRGTGELFF. CDR3 bases: TGTGCCAGCATGAAAGGGACTAGCGGGAGGGGGACCGGGGAGCTGTTTTTT.

In its sample, this clone was seen once. The J gene is TRBJ1-2, the V gene TRBV10-3; D call uncertain. Trimming left V 3 bases short and J 4 bases short, with 15 bases between. This CDR3 has 15 amino acids. Germline CDR1 ENHRY, CDR2 SYGVKD. CDR3 nucleotides: TGTGCCATCAGTGATGACACTGGCCGCATCTATGGCTACACCTTC. This sequence encodes CAISDDTGRIYGYTF.

V and J are TRBV5-4 and TRBJ2-5; 7 bases align to TRBD1. The DNA end favors TRBJ2-7, so the J call may be wrong. Looked up from germline, CDR1 is SGHNT and CDR2 is YYREEE (reference sequence). The CDR3 consists of 14 residues. The CDR3 spells CASSEVGDSSEQYF. CDR3 DNA: TGTGCCAGCAGCGAGGTGGGGGACAGTTCCGAGCAGTACTTC.

This clone appeared a few times. The gene calls are TRBV7-2 and TRBJ2-5; TRBD1 is a possible D gene (6 bases). Trimming removed 0 bases at V and 0 bases at J, with 11 bases between. Germline CDR1 and CDR2: SGHTA and FQGNSA. CDR3 length: 16 amino acids. The CDR3 here is CASSLAGTNNQETQYF. The CDR3, as DNA: TGTGCCAGCAGCTTAGCGGGGACAAACAACCAAGAGACCCAGTACTTC.

This clone was seen a handful of times. Here the CDR3 reads CASSSRTNEQYF. In DNA form, the CDR3 reads TGTGCCAGCAGTTCTAGGACTAACGAGCAGTACTTC. This chain uses TRBV6-5 with TRBJ2-7; D is possibly TRBD2 (6 bases). The V end lost 4 bases, the J end lost 5 bases, and 9 bases lay between the germline ends. Germline V gene lookup returns CDR1 MNHEY and CDR2 SVGAGI. This CDR3 is 12 amino acids long.